This T cell receptor beta chain is drawn from a study of T cell changes during pregnancy in multiple sclerosis. The germline gives CDR1 MDHEN, CDR2 SYDVKM. V trimming: 6 bases; J trimming: 4 bases; junction bases outside the gene matches: 22. The CDR3 sequence is 20 residues long. Assay used: immunoSEQ multiplex PCR; TCRdb lists only in-frame clones, some missing. The table shows 40,000 or so clones, with roughly 91% occurring only once. This specimen consisted of CD4+ T cells from peripheral blood mononuclear cells, obtained in the third trimester of pregnancy. This chain links TRBV28 with TRBJ2-1; 9 nucleotides align to TRBD2. The receptor was isolated from a female donor with multiple sclerosis, enrolled in a pregnancy study. CDR3 protein: CASRGEKGRRGGRGYNEQFF. The CDR3 DNA sequence: TGTGCCAGCAGGGGGGAGAAGGGTCGGCGGGGCGGGAGGGGGTACAATGAGCAGTTCTTC.